This TCR beta chain comes out of a study of early T cells in non-severe SARS-CoV-2 infection. Study details: Alpha and beta chains were unpaired, from unsorted whole-blood bulk RNA.

This clonotype has just a few counts. Germline CDR1 reads SGHTA; CDR2 reads FQGNSA. The CDR3 runs 13 residues. V was pared by 5 bases and J by 8 bases, with 12 bases between. TCRdb re-called the 5' RACE reads through MiXCR, storing one row per CDR3 protein. This table holds tens of thousands of distinct CDR3 sequences, around 6% found once. This chain joins TRBV7-2 and TRBJ2-2; no clear D. The TCR originated in an adult who was a healthcare worker with PCR-confirmed SARS-CoV-2 infection or an uninfected control (not recorded which). The sequencing input was whole blood. The CDR3 is CASSQTFIGELFF. CDR3 nucleotides: TGTGCCAGCAGCCAGACTTTTATTGGGGAGCTGTTTTTT.